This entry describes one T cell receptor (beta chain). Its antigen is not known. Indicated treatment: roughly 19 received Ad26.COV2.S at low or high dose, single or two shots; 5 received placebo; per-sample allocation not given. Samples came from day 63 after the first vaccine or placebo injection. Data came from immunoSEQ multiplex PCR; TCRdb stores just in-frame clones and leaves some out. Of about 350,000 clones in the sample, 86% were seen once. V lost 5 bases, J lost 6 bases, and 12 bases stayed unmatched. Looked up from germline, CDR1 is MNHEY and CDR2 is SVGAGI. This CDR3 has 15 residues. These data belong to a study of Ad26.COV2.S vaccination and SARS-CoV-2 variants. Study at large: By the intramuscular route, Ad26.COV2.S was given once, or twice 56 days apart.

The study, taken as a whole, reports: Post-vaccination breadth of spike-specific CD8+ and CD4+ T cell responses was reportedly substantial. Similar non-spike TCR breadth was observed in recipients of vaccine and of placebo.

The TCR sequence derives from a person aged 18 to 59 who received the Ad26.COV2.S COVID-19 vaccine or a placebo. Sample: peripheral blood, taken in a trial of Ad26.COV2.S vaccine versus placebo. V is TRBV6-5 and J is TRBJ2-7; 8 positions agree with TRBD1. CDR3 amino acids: CASSRNFGQGGEQYF. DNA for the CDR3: TGTGCCAGCAGTCGTAATTTCGGACAGGGAGGCGAGCAGTACTTC.